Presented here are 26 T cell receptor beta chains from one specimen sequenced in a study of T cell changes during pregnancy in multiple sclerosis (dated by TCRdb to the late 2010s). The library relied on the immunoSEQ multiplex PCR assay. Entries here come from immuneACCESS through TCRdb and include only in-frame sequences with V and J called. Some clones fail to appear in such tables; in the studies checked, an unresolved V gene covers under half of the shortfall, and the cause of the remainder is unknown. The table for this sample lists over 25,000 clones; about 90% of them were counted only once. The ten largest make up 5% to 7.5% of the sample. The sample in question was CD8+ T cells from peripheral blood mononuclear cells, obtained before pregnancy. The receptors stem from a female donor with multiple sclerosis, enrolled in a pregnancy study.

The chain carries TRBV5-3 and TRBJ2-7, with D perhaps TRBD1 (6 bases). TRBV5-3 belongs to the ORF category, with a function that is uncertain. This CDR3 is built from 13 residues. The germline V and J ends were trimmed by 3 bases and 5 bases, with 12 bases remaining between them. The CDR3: CARSSQGVHEQYF. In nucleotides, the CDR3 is TGTGCCAGAAGCTCACAGGGCGTCCACGAGCAGTACTTC.

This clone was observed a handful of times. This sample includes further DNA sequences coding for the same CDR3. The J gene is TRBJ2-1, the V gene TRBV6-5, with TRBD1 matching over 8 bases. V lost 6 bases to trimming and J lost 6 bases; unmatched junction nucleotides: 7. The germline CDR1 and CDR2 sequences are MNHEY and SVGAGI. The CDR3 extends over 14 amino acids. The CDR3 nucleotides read TGTGCCAGCAGCTCCGGACAGGGTGGCAATGAGCAGTTCTTC. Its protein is CASSSGQGGNEQFF.

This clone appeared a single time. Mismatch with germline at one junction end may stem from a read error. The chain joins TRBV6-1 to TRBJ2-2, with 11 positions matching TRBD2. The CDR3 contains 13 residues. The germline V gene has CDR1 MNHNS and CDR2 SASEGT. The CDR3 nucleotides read TGCGGATCTAGCGGGAGGCTCGGTCTGGAGCTGTTTTTT. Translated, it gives CGSSGRLGLELFF.

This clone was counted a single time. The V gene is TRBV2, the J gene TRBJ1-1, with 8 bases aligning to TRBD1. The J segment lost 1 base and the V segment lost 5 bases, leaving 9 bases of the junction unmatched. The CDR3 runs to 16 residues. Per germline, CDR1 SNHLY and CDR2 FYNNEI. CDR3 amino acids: CASSLTGEGKNTEAFF. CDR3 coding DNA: TGTGCCAGCAGTCTGACAGGGGAGGGGAAGAACACTGAAGCTTTCTTT.

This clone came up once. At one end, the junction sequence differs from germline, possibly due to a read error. The DNA of the CDR3 is TGCGCCAGCAGTTTGGGACAGGGTGAGGTTCGTTACGAAAAACTGTTTTTT. This translates into CASSLGQGEVRYEKLFF. The chain combines TRBV5-1 with TRBJ1-4, with 9 positions matching TRBD1. CDR1 and CDR2 from the germline V gene are SGHRS and YFSETQ. The CDR3 has 17 amino acids.

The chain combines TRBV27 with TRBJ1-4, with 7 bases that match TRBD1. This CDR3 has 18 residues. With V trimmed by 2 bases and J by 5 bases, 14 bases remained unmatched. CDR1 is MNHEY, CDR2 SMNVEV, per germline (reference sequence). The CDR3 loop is CASSLRGTVELKNEKLFF. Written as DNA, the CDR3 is TGTGCCAGCAGTTTACGGGGGACAGTCGAACTAAAAAATGAAAAACTGTTTTTT. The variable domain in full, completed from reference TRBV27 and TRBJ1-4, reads EAQVTQNPRYLITVTGKKLTVTCSQNMNHEYMSWYRQDPGLGLRQIYYSMNVEVTDKGDVPEGYKVSRKEKRNFPLILESPSPNQTSLYFCASSLRGTVELKNEKLFFGSGTQLSVL.

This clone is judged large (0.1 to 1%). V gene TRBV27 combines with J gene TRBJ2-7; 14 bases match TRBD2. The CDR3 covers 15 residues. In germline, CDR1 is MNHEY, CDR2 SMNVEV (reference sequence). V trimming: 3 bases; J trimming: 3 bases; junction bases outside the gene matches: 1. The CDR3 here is CASSLGLAGVYEQYF. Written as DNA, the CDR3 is TGTGCCAGCAGTTTGGGACTAGCGGGAGTCTACGAGCAGTACTTC.

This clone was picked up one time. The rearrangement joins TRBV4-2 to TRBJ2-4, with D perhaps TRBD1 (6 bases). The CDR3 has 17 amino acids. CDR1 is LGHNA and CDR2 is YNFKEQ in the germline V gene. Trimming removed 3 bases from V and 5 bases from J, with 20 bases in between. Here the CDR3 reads CASSQDWGRDTQNIQYF. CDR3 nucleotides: TGTGCCAGCAGCCAGGATTGGGGCCGGGACACCCAAAACATTCAGTACTTC.

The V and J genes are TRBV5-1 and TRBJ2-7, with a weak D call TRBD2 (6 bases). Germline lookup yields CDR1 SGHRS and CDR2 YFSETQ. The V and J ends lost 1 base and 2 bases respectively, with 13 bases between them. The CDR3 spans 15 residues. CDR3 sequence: CASSLSPGGPYEQYF. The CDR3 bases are TGCGCCAGCAGCTTGTCCCCCGGAGGGCCCTACGAGCAGTACTTC.

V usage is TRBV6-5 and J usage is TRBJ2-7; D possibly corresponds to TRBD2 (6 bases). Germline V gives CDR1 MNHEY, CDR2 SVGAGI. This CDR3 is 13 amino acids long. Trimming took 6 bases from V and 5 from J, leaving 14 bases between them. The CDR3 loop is CASSTLLADEQYF. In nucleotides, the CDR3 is TGTGCCAGCAGCACCCTACTAGCCGACGAGCAGTACTTC.

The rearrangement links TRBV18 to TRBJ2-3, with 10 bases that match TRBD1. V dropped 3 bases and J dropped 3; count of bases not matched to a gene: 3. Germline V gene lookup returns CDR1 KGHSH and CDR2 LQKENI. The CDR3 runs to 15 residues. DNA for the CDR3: TGTGCCAGCTCACCTAGGGACAGGGGAACAGATACGCAGTATTTT. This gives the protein CASSPRDRGTDTQYF.

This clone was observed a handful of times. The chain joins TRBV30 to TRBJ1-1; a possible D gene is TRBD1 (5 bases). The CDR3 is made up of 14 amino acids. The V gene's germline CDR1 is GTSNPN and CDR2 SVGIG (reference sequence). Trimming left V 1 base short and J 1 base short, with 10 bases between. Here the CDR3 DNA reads TGTGCCTGGAGTGGTGGACACGGGAACACTGAAGCTTTCTTT. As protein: CAWSGGHGNTEAFF. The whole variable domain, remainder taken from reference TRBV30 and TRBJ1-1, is SQTIHQWPATLVQPVGSPLSLECTVEGTSNPNLYWYRQAAGRGLQLLFYSVGIGQISSEVPQNLSASRPQDRQFILSSKKLLLSDSGFYLCAWSGGHGNTEAFFGQGTRLTVV.

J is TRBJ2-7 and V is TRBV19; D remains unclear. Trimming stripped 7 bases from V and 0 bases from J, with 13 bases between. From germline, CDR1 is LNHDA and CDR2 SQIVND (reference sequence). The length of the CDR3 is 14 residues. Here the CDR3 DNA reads TGTGCCAGTACACCGGGTGGTGCCTCCTACGAGCAGTACTTC. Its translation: CASTPGGASYEQYF.

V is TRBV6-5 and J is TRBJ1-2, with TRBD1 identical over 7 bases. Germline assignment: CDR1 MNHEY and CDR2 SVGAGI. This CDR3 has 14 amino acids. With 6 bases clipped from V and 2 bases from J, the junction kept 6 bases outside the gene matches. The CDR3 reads CASSHGTENYGYTF. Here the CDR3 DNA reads TGTGCCAGCAGCCACGGGACAGAGAACTATGGCTACACCTTC.

The CDR3 nucleotides are TGCAGCGCTGAGGGGTACAGGGAACAAGAGACCCAGTACTTC. Translating it yields CSAEGYREQETQYF. The rearrangement uses TRBV29-1 and TRBJ2-5, with a possible D match to TRBD1 (6 bases). The V end was cut by 7 bases, the J end by 2 bases, with 17 bases between. The length of the CDR3 is 14 residues. CDR1 and CDR2 from the germline V gene are SQVTM and ANQGSEA.

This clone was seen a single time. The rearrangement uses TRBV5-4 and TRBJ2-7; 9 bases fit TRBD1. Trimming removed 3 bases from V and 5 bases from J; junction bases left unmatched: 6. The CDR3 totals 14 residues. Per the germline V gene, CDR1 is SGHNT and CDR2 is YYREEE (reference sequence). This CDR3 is CASSSGQGANEQYF. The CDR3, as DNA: TGTGCCAGCAGCTCGGGACAGGGTGCTAACGAGCAGTACTTC.

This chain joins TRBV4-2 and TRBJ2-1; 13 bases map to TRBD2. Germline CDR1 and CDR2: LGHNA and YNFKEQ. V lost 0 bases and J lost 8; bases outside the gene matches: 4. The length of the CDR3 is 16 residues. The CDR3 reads CASSQEGTSGADEQFF. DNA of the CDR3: TGTGCCAGCAGCCAAGAGGGGACTAGCGGGGCGGATGAGCAGTTCTTC.

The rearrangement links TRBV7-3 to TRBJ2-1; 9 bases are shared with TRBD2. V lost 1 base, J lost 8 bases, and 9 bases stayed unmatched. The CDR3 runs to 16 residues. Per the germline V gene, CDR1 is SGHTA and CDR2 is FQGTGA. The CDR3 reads CASSLIRGSGRDEQFF. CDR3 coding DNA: TGTGCCAGCAGCTTAATAAGGGGTAGCGGGAGAGATGAGCAGTTCTTC.

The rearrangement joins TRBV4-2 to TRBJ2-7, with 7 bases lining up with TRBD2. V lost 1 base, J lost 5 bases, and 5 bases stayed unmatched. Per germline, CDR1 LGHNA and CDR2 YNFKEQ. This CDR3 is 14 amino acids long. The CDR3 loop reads CASSQAREVNEQYF. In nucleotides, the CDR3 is TGTGCCAGCAGCCAAGCCCGGGAGGTAAACGAGCAGTACTTC.

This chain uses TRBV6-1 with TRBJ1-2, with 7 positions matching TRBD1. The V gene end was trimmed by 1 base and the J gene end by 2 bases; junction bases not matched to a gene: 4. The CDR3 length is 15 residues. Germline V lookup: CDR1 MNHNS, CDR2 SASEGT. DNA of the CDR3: TGTGCCAGCAGTGAAGAAGAGGGGGCCAACTATGGCTACACCTTC. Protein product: CASSEEEGANYGYTF.

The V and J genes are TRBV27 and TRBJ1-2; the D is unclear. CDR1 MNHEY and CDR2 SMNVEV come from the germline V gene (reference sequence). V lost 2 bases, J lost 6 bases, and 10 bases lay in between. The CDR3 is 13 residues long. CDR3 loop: CASSLARNHGYTF. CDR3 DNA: TGTGCCAGCAGTTTAGCCAGGAATCATGGCTACACCTTC.

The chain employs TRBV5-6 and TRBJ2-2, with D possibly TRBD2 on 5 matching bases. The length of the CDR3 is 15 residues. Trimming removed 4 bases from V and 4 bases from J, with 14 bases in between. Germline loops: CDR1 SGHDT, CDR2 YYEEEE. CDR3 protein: CASSPRDLPTGELFF. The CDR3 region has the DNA TGTGCCAGCAGCCCCCGGGATCTACCCACCGGGGAGCTGTTTTTT.

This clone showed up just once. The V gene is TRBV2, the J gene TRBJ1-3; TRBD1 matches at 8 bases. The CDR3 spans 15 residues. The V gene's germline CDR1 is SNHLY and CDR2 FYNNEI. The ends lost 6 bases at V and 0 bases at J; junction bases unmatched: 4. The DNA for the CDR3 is TGTGCCAGCAGCGTCACAGGGGGCTCTGGAAACACCATATATTTT. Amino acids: CASSVTGGSGNTIYF.

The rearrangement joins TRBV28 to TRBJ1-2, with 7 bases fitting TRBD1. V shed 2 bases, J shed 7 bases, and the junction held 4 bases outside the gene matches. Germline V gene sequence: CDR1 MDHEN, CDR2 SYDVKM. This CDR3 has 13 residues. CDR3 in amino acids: CASSLRQGGGYTF. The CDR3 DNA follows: TGTGCCAGCAGTTTAAGACAGGGCGGTGGCTACACCTTC.

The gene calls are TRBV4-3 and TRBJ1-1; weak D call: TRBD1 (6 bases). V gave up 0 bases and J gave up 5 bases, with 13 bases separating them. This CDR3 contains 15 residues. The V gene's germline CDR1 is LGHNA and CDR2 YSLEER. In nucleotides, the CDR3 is TGCGCCAGCAGCCAAGAATGGCAGGGGAGTACTGAAGCTTTCTTT. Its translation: CASSQEWQGSTEAFF.

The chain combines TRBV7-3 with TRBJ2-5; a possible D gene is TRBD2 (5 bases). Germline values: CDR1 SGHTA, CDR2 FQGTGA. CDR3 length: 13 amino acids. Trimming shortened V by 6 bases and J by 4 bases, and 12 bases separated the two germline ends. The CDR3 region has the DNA TGTGCCAGCAGGCCAACTAGTTCAGAGACCCAGTACTTC. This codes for CASRPTSSETQYF.